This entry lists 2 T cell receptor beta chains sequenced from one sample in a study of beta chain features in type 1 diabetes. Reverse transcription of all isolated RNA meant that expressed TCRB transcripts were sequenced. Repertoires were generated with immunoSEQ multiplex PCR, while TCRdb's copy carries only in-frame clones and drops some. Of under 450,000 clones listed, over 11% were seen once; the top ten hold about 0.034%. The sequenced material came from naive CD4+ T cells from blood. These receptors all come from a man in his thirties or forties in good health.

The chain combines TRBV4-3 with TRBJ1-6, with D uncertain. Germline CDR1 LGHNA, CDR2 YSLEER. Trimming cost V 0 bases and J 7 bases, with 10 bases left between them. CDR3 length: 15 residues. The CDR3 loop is CASSQEVNRNSPLHF. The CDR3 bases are TGCGCCAGCAGCCAAGAGGTAAACCGGAATTCACCCCTCCACTTT.

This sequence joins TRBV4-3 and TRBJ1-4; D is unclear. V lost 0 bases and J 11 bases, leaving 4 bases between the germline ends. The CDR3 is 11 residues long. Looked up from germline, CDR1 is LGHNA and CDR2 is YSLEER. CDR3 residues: CASSQDSKLFF. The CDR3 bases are TGCGCCAGCAGCCAAGATAGCAAACTGTTTTTT.